Here is one T cell receptor (beta chain) with its context. The antigen is not known. The record originates from a study of cytomegalovirus exposure and HLA in healthy donors. Study results and limitations: Later genetic work tied a missense DCLRE1C variant to beta-chain V and J trimming. Rarity held for most TCR sequences, but there were some public TCRs that occurred in many donors.

The germline CDR1 and CDR2 sequences are KGHSH and LQKENI. The V gene lost 0 bases and the J gene lost 5 bases, with 11 bases spanning the gap. The CDR3 contains 15 residues. The PCR had 60 Vbeta and 13 Jbeta primers. Only in-frame clones appear in the TCRdb table, and some are missing; sequencing was by immunoSEQ multiplex PCR. The sample shows about 170,000 clones, roughly 80% of them seen only once. The rearrangement links TRBV18 to TRBJ2-4; D unclear. Source material: PBMCs. This receptor was taken from a male donor in good health and CMV-seronegative. The CDR3: CASSPPVAMENIQYF. CDR3 coding DNA: TGTGCCAGCTCACCACCAGTAGCCATGGAAAACATTCAGTACTTC.